This T cell receptor (beta chain) was observed in a study of blood T cells in healthy people across ages. Findings of the study overall: More naive CD4+ cells and higher diversity were found in long-lived than in aged donors.

They isolated at least 6 million PBMCs from each sample. Using a J-beta primer mix together with a sample-barcoded 5' primer, a second PCR was run for roughly 6 to 11 cycles. Each cDNA molecule carried a tag from a template-switch adaptor that contained 12 random nucleotides. No fewer than 3 million CDR3-containing paired-end reads came from each sample. TCRdb itself ran the 5' RACE reads through MiXCR, one entry per CDR3 protein. The sample consists of 630,000 or so distinct CDR3 sequences, roughly 31% of them appearing once. V was pared by 1 base and J by 4 bases, with 11 bases of the junction left unmatched. The CDR3 loop spans 17 amino acids. In germline, CDR1 is DFQATT, CDR2 SNEGSKA (reference sequence). This clonotype occurred many times. Its antigen is unknown.

This clonotype was obtained from a woman of 80 years or more in good health. The sample comprised blood. The gene calls are TRBV20-1 and TRBJ2-1, with 9 bases fitting TRBD2. Here the CDR3 reads CSARVMPRLAGYNEQFF. The CDR3 bases are TGCAGTGCTAGAGTCATGCCTCGGCTAGCGGGGTACAATGAGCAGTTCTTC.